Below, 15 T cell receptor beta chains from the same sample are listed, as sequenced in a study of cytotoxic CD8 clonotypes in ibrutinib-treated CLL. Repertoires were generated with immunoSEQ multiplex PCR, while TCRdb's copy carries only in-frame clones and drops some. The sample holds hundreds of thousands of clones, about 64% seen once. The source was PBMCs, collected after 36 months of ibrutinib treatment. The source of these receptors is a human donor with chronic lymphocytic leukemia.

The CDR3 nucleotides are TGCAGCGTCGCCGGGACTAGCGGGCTGTTTGCTTTCTACGAGCAGTACTTC. It is translated as CSVAGTSGLFAFYEQYF. The chain carries TRBV29-1 and TRBJ2-7, with 12 bases identical to TRBD2. Trimming removed 6 bases from V and 3 bases from J; junction bases left unmatched: 15. The CDR3 sequence is 17 residues long. Germline CDR1 is SQVTM and CDR2 is ANQGSEA.

The chain links TRBV27 to TRBJ1-5; TRBD1 might be the D (5 bases). This CDR3 comprises 12 residues. The germline V and J ends were trimmed by 8 bases and 9 bases, with 14 bases remaining between them. CDR1 and CDR2 from the germline V gene are MNHEY and SMNVEV (reference sequence). CDR3: CASGQEGRPQHF. The CDR3 DNA is TGTGCCAGCGGCCAGGAGGGACGGCCCCAGCATTTT.

The chain carries TRBV5-6 and TRBJ2-5; D remains unclear. The ends were cut back, 0 bases at V and 3 bases at J, with 6 bases in the middle. This CDR3 has 13 residues. Germline V lookup: CDR1 SGHDT, CDR2 YYEEEE. CDR3 coding DNA: TGTGCCAGCAGCTTGGATGTAAAAGAGACCCAGTACTTC. It yields the protein CASSLDVKETQYF.

The chain has TRBV7-3 and TRBJ2-7; D may be TRBD1 or TRBD2 (5 bases each). From germline, CDR1 is SGHTA and CDR2 FQGTGA. CDR3 length: 13 residues. Between the trimmed V and J ends, which lost 3 bases and 4 bases, there was a span of 10 bases. The DNA of the CDR3 is TGTGCCAGCAGCTTTGGCAGGGAGTACGAGCAGTACTTC. Translated, it gives CASSFGREYEQYF.

A few counts support this clone. This chain's CDR3 is CASRPMENSNQPQHF. For the CDR3, the DNA is TGCGCCAGCAGACCAATGGAAAATAGCAATCAGCCCCAGCATTTT. The rearrangement joins TRBV4-1 to TRBJ1-5; D call uncertain. This CDR3 has 15 amino acids. V was pared by 6 bases and J by 0 bases, with 12 bases between. Germline CDR1 MGHRA, CDR2 YSYEKL.

Comment on this clone: A junction end diverges from the germline sequence, so it may reflect a read error. The chain carries TRBV6-6 and TRBJ2-7; D unresolved. Germline V gives CDR1 MNHNY, CDR2 SVGAGI (reference sequence). CDR3 length equals 11 residues. The CDR3 loop is CASSYSDEQYF. DNA for the CDR3: TGTGCCAGCAGTTACTCCGACGAGCAGTACTTC.

The chain carries TRBV5-4 and TRBJ2-1; D perhaps matches TRBD1 (5 bases). The ends were cut back, 0 bases at V and 3 bases at J, with 16 bases in the middle. CDR3 length equals 17 residues. Germline CDR1 reads SGHNT; CDR2 reads YYREEE (reference sequence). CDR3: CASSLGGQGWGYNEQFF. Written as DNA, the CDR3 is TGTGCCAGCAGCTTGGGGGGCCAGGGTTGGGGCTACAATGAGCAGTTCTTC.

The chain carries TRBV6-5 and TRBJ2-7, with TRBD1 identical over 9 bases. CDR3 length: 15 amino acids. CDR1 MNHEY and CDR2 SVGAGI come from the germline V gene. J gave up 3 bases and V 0 bases, and 3 bases lay outside the gene matches. CDR3 bases: TGTGCCAGCAGTTACTCGACAGGGGGAGGCTACGAGCAGTACTTC. It translates to CASSYSTGGGYEQYF.

The chain carries TRBV7-9 and TRBJ2-7, with 11 positions matching TRBD2. The CDR3 is made up of 15 amino acids. J lost 5 bases, V lost 2 bases, and 5 bases had no gene match. From germline, CDR1 is SEHNR and CDR2 FQNEAQ (reference sequence). The CDR3 DNA is TGTGCCAGCAGCTTAACTAGCGGGAGTATCAACGAGCAGTACTTC. Translating gives CASSLTSGSINEQYF.

The chain joins TRBV5-5 to TRBJ1-3, with 9 bases fitting TRBD1. V lost 4 bases to trimming and J lost 1 base; unmatched junction nucleotides: 9. Per the germline V gene, CDR1 is SGHKS and CDR2 is YYEKEE (reference sequence). This CDR3 region has 17 residues. The CDR3 nucleotides are TGTGCCAGCAGCCCAGGGACAGGGTATGGATCTGGAAACACCATATATTTT. The encoded protein is CASSPGTGYGSGNTIYF.

This rearrangement joins TRBV6-5 to TRBJ2-7, with 8 bases fitting TRBD2. CDR1 MNHEY and CDR2 SVGAGI come from the germline V gene. Unmatched junction bases numbered 5, after V lost 7 bases and J lost 3 bases. This CDR3 region has 13 residues. The CDR3 reads CASTPAGGYEQYF. The CDR3 nucleotides are TGTGCCAGCACTCCCGCGGGGGGCTACGAGCAGTACTTC.

The chain recombines TRBV19 with TRBJ2-5; unclear D gene. There are 13 residues in the CDR3. Trimming cost V 5 bases and J 5 bases, with 12 bases left between them. Germline values: CDR1 LNHDA, CDR2 SQIVND (reference sequence). CDR3 sequence reads: CASSPAPWETQYF. DNA of the CDR3: TGTGCCAGTAGTCCCGCCCCGTGGGAGACCCAGTACTTC.

Written as DNA, the CDR3 is TGCGCCAGCAGTGAGTTCCGGGACAGGACCTACGAGCAGTACTTC. It is translated as CASSEFRDRTYEQYF. The chain links TRBV10-1 to TRBJ2-7; 8 bases align to TRBD1. The V segment lost 1 base and the J segment 2 bases; nucleotides outside the gene matches: 4. The germline V gene encodes CDR1 WNHNN and CDR2 SYGVQD (reference sequence). The CDR3 is made up of 15 amino acids.

The chain joins TRBV14 to TRBJ1-1; a weak D match, TRBD1 (6 bases). The CDR3 runs 16 residues. V was trimmed by 5 bases and J by 1 base, leaving 17 bases between them. Germline CDR1 SGHDN, CDR2 FVKESK. The CDR3 DNA follows: TGTGCCAGCAGCGCAGGGGTATGGACTGAGAACACTGAAGCTTTCTTT. Amino acid sequence: CASSAGVWTENTEAFF.

The gene calls are TRBV4-3 and TRBJ2-1; the D gene could be TRBD1 or TRBD2 (5 bases each). The CDR3 loop spans 15 amino acids. Germline V lookup: CDR1 LGHNA, CDR2 YSLEER. With 4 bases removed from V and 6 bases from J, the gap between germline ends came to 16 bases. CDR3 nucleotide sequence: TGCGCCAGCAGCCCTTCACCGACTGGGGGCAATGAGCAGTTCTTC. It codes for CASSPSPTGGNEQFF.